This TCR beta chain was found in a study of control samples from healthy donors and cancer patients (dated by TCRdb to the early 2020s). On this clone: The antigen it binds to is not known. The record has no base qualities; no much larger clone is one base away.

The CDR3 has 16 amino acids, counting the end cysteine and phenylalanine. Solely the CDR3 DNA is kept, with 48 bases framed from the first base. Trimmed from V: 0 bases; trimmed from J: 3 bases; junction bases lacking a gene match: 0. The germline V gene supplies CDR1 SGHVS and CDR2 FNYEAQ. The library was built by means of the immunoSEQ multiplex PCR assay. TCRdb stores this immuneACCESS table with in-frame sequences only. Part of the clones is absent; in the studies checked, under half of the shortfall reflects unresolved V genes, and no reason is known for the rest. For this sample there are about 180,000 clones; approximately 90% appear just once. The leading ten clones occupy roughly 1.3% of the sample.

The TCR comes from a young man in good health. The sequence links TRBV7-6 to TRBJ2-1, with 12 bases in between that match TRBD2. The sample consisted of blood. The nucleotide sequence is TGTGCCAGCAGCTTAGCACTAGCGGGAGGCTACAATGAGCAGTTCTTC. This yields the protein CASSLALAGGYNEQFF.